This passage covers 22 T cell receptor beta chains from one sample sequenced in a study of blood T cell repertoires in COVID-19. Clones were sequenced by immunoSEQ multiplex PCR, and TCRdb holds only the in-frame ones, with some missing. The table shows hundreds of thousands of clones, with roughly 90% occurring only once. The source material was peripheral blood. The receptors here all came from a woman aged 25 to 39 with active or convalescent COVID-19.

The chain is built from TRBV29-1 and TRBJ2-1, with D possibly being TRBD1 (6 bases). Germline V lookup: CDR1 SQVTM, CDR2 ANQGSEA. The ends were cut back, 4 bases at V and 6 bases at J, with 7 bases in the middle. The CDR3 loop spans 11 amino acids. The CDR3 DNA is TGCAGCGTTGTACAGGGCAATGAGCAGTTCTTC. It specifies CSVVQGNEQFF.

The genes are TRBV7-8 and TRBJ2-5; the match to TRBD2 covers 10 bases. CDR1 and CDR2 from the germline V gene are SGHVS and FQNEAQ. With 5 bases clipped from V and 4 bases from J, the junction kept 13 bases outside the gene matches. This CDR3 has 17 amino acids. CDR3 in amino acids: CASSPMAQREGRETQYF. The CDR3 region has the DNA TGTGCCAGCAGCCCCATGGCCCAGCGGGAGGGCCGAGAGACCCAGTACTTC.

Here the CDR3 reads CASSSPTGGGGNTIYF. CDR3 sequence (DNA): TGTGCCAGCAGTTCTCCAACAGGGGGTGGGGGAAACACCATATATTTT. The rearrangement joins TRBV6-5 to TRBJ1-3; TRBD1 agrees at 8 bases. Germline trimming cut 4 bases from V and 4 bases from J; bases unmatched to any gene: 9. Germline lookup yields CDR1 MNHEY and CDR2 SVGAGI. This CDR3 has 16 residues.

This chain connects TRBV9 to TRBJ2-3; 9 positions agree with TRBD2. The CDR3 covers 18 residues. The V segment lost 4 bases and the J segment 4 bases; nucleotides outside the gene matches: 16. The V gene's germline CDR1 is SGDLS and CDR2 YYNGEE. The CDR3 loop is CASSPPRGRGGGADTQYF. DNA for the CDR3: TGTGCCAGCAGCCCCCCGCGGGGGAGAGGCGGGGGGGCAGATACGCAGTATTTT.

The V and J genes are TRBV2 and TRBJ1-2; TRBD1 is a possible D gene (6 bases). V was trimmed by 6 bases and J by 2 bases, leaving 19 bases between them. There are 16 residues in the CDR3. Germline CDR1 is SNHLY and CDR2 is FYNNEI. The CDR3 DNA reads TGTGCCAGCAGGCACTCCGGGACACTTACCAACTATGGCTACACCTTC. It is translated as CASRHSGTLTNYGYTF.

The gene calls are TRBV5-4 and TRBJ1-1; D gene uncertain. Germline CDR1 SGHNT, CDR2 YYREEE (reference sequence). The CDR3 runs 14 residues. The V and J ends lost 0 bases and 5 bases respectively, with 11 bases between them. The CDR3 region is CASSLGASRTEAFF. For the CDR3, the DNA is TGTGCCAGCAGCTTGGGTGCGAGTCGGACTGAAGCTTTCTTT.

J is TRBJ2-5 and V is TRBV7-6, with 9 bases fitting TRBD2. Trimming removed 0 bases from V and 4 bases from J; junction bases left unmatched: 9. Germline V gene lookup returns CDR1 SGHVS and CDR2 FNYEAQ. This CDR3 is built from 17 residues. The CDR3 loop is CASSLAGLAVGPETQYF. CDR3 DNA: TGTGCCAGCAGCTTAGCGGGACTAGCAGTGGGTCCAGAGACCCAGTACTTC.

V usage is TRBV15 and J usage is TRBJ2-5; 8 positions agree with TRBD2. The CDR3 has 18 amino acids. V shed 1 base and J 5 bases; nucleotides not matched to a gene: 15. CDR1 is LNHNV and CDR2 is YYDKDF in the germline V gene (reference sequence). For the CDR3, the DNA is TGTGCCACCAGCAGAGCCCCCGGGGGAGCGGGAGTTGGGGAGACCCAGTACTTC. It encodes CATSRAPGGAGVGETQYF.

The CDR3 nucleotides are TGTGCCAGCAGCCGTCTAGCGGGGGATAATGAGCAGTTCTTC. This encodes CASSRLAGDNEQFF. V and J are TRBV6-4 and TRBJ2-1; 10 positions agree with TRBD2. Germline V gene sequence: CDR1 MRHNA, CDR2 SNTAGT. V trimming: 6 bases; J trimming: 7 bases; junction bases outside the gene matches: 6. The CDR3 contains 14 residues.

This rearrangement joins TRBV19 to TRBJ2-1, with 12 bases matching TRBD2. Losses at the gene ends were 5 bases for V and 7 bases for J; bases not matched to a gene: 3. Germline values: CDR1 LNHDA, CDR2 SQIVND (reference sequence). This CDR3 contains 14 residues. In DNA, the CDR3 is TGTGCCAGTAGTGGGGGGACTAGCGGGAATGAGCAGTTCTTC. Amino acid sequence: CASSGGTSGNEQFF.

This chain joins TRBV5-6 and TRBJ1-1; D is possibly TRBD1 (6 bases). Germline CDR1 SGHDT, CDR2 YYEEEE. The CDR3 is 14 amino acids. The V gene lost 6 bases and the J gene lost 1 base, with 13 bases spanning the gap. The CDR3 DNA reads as TGTGCCAGCACGGGGACACAGAGGAACACTGAAGCTTTCTTT. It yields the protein CASTGTQRNTEAFF.

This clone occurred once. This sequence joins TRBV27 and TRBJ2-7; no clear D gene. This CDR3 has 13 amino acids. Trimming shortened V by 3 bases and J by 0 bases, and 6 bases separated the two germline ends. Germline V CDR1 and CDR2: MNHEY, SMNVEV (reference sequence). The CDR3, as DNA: TGTGCCAGCAGTTTGAAGAGCTCCTACGAGCAGTACTTC. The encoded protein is CASSLKSSYEQYF.

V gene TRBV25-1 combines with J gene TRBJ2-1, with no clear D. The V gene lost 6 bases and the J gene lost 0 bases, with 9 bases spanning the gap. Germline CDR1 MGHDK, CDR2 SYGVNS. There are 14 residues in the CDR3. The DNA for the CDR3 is TGTGCCAGCAGCGGTGATAGCTCCTACAATGAGCAGTTCTTC. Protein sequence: CASSGDSSYNEQFF.

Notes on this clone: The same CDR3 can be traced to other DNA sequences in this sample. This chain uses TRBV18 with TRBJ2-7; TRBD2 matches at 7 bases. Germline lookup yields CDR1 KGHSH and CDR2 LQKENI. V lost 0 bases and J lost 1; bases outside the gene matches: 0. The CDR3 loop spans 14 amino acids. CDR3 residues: CASSPPGLSYEQYF. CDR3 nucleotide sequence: TGTGCCAGCTCACCACCGGGACTATCCTACGAGCAGTACTTC.

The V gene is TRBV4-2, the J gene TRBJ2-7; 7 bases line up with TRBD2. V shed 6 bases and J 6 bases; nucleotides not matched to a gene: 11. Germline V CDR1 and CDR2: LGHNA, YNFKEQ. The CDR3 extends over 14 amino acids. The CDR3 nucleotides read TGTGCCAGCAGAACCGGGGGAGGGGTCGGCGAGCAGTACTTC. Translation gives CASRTGGGVGEQYF.

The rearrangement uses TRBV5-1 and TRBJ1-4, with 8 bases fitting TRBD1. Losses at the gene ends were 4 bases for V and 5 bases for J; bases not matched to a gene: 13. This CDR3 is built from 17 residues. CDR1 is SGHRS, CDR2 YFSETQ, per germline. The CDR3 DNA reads TGCGCCAGCAGCCCTTGGCCTCCAGGGACAGGAAATGAAAAACTGTTTTTT. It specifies CASSPWPPGTGNEKLFF.

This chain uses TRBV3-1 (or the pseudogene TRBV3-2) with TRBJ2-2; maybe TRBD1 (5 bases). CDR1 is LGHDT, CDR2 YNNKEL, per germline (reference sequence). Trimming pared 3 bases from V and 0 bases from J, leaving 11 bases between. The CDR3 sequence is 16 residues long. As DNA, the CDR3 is TGTGCCAGCAGCCACCCCAGGACATCGAACACCGGGGAGCTGTTTTTT. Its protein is CASSHPRTSNTGELFF.

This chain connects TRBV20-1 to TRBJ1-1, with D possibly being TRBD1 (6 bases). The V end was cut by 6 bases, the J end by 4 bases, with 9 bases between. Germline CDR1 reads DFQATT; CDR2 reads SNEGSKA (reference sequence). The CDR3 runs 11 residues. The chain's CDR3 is CSAEGGTEAFF. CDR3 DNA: TGCAGTGCCGAAGGGGGCACTGAAGCTTTCTTT.

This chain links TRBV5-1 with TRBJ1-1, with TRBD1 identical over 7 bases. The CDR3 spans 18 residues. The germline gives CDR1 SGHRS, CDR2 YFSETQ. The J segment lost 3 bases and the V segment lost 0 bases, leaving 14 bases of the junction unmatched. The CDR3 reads CASSLEGALTRLDTEAFF. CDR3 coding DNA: TGCGCCAGCAGCTTGGAGGGGGCCCTAACTCGACTGGACACTGAAGCTTTCTTT.

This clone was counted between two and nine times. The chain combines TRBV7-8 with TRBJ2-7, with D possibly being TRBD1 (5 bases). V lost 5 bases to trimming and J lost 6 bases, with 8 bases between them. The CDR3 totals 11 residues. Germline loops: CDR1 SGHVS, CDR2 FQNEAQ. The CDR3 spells CASSGASEQYF. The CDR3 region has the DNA TGTGCCAGCAGCGGGGCGTCCGAGCAGTACTTC.

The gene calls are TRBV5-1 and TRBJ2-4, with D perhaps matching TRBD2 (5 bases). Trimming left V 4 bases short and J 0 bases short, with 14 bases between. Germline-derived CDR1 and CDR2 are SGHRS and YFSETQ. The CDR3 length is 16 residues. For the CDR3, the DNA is TGCGCCAGCAGCGAGGACGGAGGCCTAGCCAAAAACATTCAGTACTTC. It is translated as CASSEDGGLAKNIQYF.

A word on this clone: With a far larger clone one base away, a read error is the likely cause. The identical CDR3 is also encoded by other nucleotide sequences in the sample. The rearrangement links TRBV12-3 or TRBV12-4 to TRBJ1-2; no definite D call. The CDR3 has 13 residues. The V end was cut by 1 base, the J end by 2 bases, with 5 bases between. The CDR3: CASSLGQNYGYTF. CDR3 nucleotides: TGTGCCAGCAGTTTAGGGCAGAACTATGGCTACACCTTC.